These 10 T cell receptor beta chains came from one sample sequenced in a study of blood T cell repertoires in COVID-19. The assay was immunoSEQ multiplex PCR, and TCRdb's table has in-frame clones only and misses some. The sample has 99,000 or so clones; about four fifths are singletons. Sequencing was performed on peripheral blood. These receptors all come from a man between 65 and 85 years old with active or convalescent COVID-19.

The chain carries TRBV18 and TRBJ2-5; 8 bases align to TRBD2. CDR1 and CDR2 (germline): KGHSH, LQKENI. The length of the CDR3 is 14 residues. The V gene end was trimmed by 6 bases and the J gene end by 4 bases; junction bases not matched to a gene: 7. The DNA for the CDR3 is TGTGCCAGCTCGATGGAGGGACTAGGAGAGACCCAGTACTTC. It encodes CASSMEGLGETQYF.

The V and J genes are TRBV7-8 and TRBJ2-2; TRBD1 agrees at 7 bases. The V gene end was trimmed by 5 bases and the J gene end by 1 base; junction bases not matched to a gene: 4. The CDR3 is made up of 15 amino acids. Per germline, CDR1 SGHVS and CDR2 FQNEAQ. The CDR3 sequence is CASSPRTGNTGELFF. In DNA form, the CDR3 reads TGTGCCAGCAGCCCGAGGACAGGGAACACCGGGGAGCTGTTTTTT.

V usage is TRBV5-1 and J usage is TRBJ1-1, with D tentatively TRBD1 (5 bases). Trimming took off 4 bases at V and 3 bases at J, with 19 bases between the two ends. Germline assignment: CDR1 SGHRS and CDR2 YFSETQ. This CDR3 comprises 16 residues. CDR3 in amino acids: CASSQAPGLGDTEAFF. DNA of the CDR3: TGCGCCAGCAGCCAAGCGCCAGGGTTAGGGGACACTGAAGCTTTCTTT.

This rearrangement joins TRBV6-5 to TRBJ2-1; 7 bases line up with TRBD2. With V trimmed by 4 bases and J by 7 bases, 7 bases remained unmatched. The germline CDR1 and CDR2 sequences are MNHEY and SVGAGI. The CDR3 runs to 14 residues. This CDR3 is CASSSGGGSNEQFF. CDR3 nucleotides: TGTGCCAGCAGTTCTGGGGGGGGGAGTAATGAGCAGTTCTTC.

J is TRBJ2-2 and V is TRBV5-4; TRBD1 matches at 7 bases. This CDR3 spans 16 amino acids. V shed 3 bases, J shed 1 base, and the junction held 6 bases outside the gene matches. Germline values: CDR1 SGHNT, CDR2 YYREEE (reference sequence). Here the CDR3 DNA reads TGTGCCAGCAGCTCAGGACAGGTCCTGAACACCGGGGAGCTGTTTTTT. The encoded protein is CASSSGQVLNTGELFF. The full variable domain, with the rest looked up from reference TRBV5-4 and TRBJ2-2, is ETGVTQSPTHLIKTRGQQVTLRCSSQSGHNTVSWYQQALGQGPQFIFQYYREEENGRGNFPPRFSGLQFPNYSSELNVNALELDDSALYLCASSSGQVLNTGELFFGEGSRLTVL.

The rearrangement links TRBV28 to TRBJ1-4; no definite D call. This CDR3 has 16 amino acids. V shed 2 bases and J shed 7 bases, with 17 bases lying between them. Germline V lookup: CDR1 MDHEN, CDR2 SYDVKM. CDR3 DNA: TGTGCCAGCAGTTTAGGCGGGTCGCAGGCCACTGAAAAACTGTTTTTT. Amino acid sequence: CASSLGGSQATEKLFF. Full variable domain (remainder filled in from reference TRBV28 and TRBJ1-4): DVKVTQSSRYLVKRTGEKVFLECVQDMDHENMFWYRQDPGLGLRLIYFSYDVKMKEKGDIPEGYSVSREKKERFSLILESASTNQTSMYLCASSLGGSQATEKLFFGSGTQLSVL.

The chain employs TRBV6-5 and TRBJ2-5, with unresolved D. This CDR3 contains 14 residues. Germline V lookup: CDR1 MNHEY, CDR2 SVGAGI. V lost 0 bases and J lost 2, with 7 bases in between. The DNA of the CDR3 is TGTGCCAGCAGTTACTCGCTACAGCAAGAGACCCAGTACTTC. Translated, it gives CASSYSLQQETQYF.

The rearrangement joins TRBV24-1 to TRBJ1-1, with a tentative D call TRBD1 (5 bases). The germline V gene has CDR1 KGHDR and CDR2 SFDVKD. V was pared by 4 bases and J by 7 bases, with 9 bases between. The CDR3 sequence is 12 residues long. The CDR3 is CATSDRVGEAFF. CDR3 nucleotide sequence: TGTGCCACCAGTGACAGGGTGGGTGAAGCTTTCTTT.

This chain joins TRBV9 and TRBJ1-2; the D is unclear. The germline V and J ends were trimmed by 0 bases and 4 bases, with 13 bases remaining between them. Germline V gene sequence: CDR1 SGDLS, CDR2 YYNGEE. The CDR3 has 15 residues. CDR3 sequence reads: CASSVAAEFPYGYTF. CDR3 bases: TGTGCCAGCAGCGTAGCTGCAGAATTCCCCTATGGCTACACCTTC.

This clone was counted once. This rearrangement joins TRBV6-5 to TRBJ2-1; TRBD2 matches at 11 bases. J lost 1 base, V lost 8 bases, and 4 bases had no gene match. The CDR3 covers 15 residues. CDR1 MNHEY and CDR2 SVGAGI come from the germline V gene. In nucleotides, the CDR3 is TGTGCCAGCGGCACTAGCGGGGGTTCCTACAATGAGCAGTTCTTC. Its protein is CASGTSGGSYNEQFF.